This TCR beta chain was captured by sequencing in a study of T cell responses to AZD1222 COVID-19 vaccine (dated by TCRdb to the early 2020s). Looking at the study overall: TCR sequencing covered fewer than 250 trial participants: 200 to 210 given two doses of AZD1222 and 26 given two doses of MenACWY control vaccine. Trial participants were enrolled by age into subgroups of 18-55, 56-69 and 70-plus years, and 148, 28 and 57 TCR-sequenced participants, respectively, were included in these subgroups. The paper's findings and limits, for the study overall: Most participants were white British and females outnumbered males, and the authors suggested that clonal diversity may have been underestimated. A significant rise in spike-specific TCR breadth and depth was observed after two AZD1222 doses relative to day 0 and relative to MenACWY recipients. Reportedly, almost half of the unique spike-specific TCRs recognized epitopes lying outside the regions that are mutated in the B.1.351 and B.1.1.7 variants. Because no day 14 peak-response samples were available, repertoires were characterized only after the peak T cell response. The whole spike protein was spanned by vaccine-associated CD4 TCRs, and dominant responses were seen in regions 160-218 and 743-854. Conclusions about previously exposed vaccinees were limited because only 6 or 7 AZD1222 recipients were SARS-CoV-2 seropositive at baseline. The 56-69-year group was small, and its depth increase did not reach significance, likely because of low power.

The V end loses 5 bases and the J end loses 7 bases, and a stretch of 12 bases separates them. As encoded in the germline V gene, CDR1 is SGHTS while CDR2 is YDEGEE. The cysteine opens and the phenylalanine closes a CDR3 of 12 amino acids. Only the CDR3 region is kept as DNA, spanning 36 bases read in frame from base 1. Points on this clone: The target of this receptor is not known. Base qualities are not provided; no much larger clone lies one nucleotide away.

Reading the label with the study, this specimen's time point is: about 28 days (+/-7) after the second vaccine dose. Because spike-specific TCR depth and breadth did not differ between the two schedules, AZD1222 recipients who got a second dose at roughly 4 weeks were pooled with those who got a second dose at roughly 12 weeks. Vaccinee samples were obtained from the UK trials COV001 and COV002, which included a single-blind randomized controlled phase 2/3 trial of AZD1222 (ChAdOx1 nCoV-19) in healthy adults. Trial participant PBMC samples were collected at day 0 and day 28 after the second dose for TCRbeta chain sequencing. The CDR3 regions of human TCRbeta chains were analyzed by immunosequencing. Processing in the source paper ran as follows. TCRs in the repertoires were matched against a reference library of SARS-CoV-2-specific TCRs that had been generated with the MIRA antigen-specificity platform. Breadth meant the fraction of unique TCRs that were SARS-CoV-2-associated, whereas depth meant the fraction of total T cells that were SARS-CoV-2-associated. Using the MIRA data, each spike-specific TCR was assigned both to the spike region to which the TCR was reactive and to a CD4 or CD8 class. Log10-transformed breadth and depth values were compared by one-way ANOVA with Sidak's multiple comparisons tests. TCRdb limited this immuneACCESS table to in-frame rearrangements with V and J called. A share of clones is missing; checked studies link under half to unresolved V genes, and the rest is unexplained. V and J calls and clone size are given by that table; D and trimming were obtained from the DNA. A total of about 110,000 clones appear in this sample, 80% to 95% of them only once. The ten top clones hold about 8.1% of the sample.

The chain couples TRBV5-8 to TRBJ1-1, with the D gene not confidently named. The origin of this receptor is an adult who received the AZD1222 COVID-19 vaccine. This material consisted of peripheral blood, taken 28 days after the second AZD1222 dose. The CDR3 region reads CASRMGVGEAFF. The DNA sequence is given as TGTGCCAGCAGGATGGGCGTCGGTGAAGCTTTCTTT.